Reported below is one T cell receptor (beta chain). Its antigen is still unknown. This specimen belongs to a study of cytomegalovirus exposure and HLA in healthy donors. Study-wide results and limits: Exclusion as indistinguishable affected some V segments, including TRBV6-2 and TRBV6-3. A few of the chains that were CMV-associated were confirmed in vitro to be specific for CMV antigens.

CDR1 and CDR2 (germline): SGHVS, FNYEAQ. The CDR3 runs 16 residues. V shed 2 bases and J 2 bases; nucleotides not matched to a gene: 3. PCR involved 60 Vbeta and 13 Jbeta primers. The assay was immunoSEQ multiplex PCR, and TCRdb's table has in-frame clones only and misses some. The sample yields some 250,000 clones, 82% seen once. The source of this sequence is a woman aged 35 to 49 in good health and CMV-seropositive. What was sequenced was PBMCs. The chain has TRBV7-6 and TRBJ2-2, with TRBD2 identical over 9 bases. The CDR3 DNA sequence: TGTGCCAGCAGCTTATGGACTAGCGTTAACACCGGGGAGCTGTTTTTT. It translates to CASSLWTSVNTGELFF.